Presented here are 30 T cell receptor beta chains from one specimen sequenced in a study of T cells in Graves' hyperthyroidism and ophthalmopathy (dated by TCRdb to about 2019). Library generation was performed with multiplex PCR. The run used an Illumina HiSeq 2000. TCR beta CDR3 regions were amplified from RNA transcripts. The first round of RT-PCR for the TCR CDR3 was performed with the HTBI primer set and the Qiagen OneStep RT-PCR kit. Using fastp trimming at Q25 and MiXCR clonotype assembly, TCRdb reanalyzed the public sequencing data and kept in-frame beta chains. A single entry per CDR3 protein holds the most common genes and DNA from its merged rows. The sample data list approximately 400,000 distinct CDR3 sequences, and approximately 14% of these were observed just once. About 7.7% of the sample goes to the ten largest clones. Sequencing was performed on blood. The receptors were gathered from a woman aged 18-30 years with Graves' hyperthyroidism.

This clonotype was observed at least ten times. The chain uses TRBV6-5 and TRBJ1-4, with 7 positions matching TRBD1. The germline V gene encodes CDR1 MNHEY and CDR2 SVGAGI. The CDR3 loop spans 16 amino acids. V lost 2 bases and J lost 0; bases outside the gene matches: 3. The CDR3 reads CASSYGTVATNEKLFF. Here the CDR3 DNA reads TGTGCCAGCAGTTACGGGACAGTTGCAACTAATGAAAAACTGTTTTTT.

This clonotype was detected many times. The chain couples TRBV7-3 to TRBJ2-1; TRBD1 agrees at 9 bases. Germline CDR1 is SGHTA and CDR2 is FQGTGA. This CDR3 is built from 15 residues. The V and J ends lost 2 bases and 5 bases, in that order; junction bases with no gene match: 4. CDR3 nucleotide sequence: TGTGCCAGCAGCTTAGGGACAGGGTCCCACAATGAGCAGTTCTTC. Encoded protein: CASSLGTGSHNEQFF.

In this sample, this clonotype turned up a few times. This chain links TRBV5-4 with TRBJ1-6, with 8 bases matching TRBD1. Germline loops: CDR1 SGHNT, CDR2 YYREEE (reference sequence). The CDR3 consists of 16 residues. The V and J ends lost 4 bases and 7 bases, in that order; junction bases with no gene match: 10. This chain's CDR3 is CASSMGQAGLNSPLHF. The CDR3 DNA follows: TGTGCCAGCAGCATGGGACAGGCCGGCCTGAATTCACCCCTCCACTTT.

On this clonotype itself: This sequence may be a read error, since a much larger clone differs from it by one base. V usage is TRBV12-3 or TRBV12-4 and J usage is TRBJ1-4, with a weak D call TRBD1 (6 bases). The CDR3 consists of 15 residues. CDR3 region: CAISESTGANEKLLF. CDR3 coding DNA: TGTGCCATCAGTGAGTCGACAGGTGCTAATGAAAAACTGCTTTTT.

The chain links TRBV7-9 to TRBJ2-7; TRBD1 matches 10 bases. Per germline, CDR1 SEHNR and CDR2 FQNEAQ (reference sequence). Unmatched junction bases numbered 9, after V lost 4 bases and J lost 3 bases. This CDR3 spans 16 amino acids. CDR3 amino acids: CASSWGQGSGGYEQYF. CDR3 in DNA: TGTGCCAGCAGCTGGGGACAGGGGTCAGGGGGCTACGAGCAGTACTTC.

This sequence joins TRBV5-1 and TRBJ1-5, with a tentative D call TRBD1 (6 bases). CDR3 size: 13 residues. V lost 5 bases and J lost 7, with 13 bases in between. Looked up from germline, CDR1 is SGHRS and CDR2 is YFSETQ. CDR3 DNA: TGCGCCAGCAGTCAAACAGGGTACCAGCCCCAGCATTTT. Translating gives CASSQTGYQPQHF.

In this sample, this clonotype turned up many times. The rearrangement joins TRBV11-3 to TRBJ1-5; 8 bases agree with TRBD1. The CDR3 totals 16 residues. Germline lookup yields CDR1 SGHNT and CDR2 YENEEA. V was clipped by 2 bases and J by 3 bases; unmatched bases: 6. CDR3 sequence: CASSLKTGVFNQPQHF. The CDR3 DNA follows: TGTGCCAGCAGCTTAAAGACAGGGGTTTTCAATCAGCCCCAGCATTTT.

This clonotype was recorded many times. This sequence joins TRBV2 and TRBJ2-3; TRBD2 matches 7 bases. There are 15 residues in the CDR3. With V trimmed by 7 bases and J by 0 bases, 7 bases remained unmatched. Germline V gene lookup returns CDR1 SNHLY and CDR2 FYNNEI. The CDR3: CASTVSSGSTDTQYF. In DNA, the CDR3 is TGTGCCAGCACCGTTTCTAGCGGCAGCACAGATACGCAGTATTTT.

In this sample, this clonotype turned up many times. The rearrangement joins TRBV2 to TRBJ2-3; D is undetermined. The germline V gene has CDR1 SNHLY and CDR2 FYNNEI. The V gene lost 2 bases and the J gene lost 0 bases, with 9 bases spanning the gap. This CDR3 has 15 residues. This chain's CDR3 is CASSEQFPSTDTQYF. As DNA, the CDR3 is TGTGCCAGCAGTGAACAGTTCCCTAGCACAGATACGCAGTATTTT.

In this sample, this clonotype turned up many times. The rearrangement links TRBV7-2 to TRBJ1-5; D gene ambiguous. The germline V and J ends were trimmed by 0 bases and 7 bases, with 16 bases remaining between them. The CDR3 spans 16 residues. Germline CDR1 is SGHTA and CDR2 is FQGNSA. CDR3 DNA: TGTGCCAGCAGCTTAGCGGCACACGGGTCGAGACAGCCCCAGCATTTT. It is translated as CASSLAAHGSRQPQHF.

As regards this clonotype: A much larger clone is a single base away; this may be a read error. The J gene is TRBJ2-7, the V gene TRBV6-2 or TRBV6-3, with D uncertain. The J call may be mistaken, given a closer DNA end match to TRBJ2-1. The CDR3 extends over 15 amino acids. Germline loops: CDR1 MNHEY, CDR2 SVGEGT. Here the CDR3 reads CASRRTALISYEQFF. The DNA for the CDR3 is TGTGCCAGCAGGAGGACCGCTCTCATCTCCTACGAGCAGTTCTTC.

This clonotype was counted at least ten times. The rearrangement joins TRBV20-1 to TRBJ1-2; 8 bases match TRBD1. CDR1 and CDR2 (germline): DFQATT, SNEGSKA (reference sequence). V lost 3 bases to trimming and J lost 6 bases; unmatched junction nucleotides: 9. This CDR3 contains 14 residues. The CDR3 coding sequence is TGCAGTGCTAGCCCTGACAGGGGATATGATGGCTACACCTTC. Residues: CSASPDRGYDGYTF.

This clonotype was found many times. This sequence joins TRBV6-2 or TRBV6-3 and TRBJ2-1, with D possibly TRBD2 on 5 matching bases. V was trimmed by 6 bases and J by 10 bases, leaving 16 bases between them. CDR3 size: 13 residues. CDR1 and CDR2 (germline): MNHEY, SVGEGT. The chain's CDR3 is CASSHTTSAEQFF. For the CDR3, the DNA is TGTGCCAGCAGCCATACAACTAGTGCCGAGCAGTTCTTC.

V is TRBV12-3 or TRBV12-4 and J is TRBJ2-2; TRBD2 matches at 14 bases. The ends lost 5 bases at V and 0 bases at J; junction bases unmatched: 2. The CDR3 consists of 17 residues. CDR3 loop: CASSLTSGGANTGELFF. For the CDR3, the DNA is TGTGCCAGCAGTCTGACTAGCGGGGGGGCGAACACCGGGGAGCTGTTTTTT.

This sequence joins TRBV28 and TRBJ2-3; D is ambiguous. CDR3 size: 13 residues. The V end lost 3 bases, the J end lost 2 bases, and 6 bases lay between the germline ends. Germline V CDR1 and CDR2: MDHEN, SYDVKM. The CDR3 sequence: CASSLTPTDTQYF. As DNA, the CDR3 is TGTGCCAGCAGTTTGACACCCACAGATACGCAGTATTTT. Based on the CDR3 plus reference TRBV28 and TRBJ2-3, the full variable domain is DVKVTQSSRYLVKRTGEKVFLECVQDMDHENMFWYRQDPGLGLRLIYFSYDVKMKEKGDIPEGYSVSREKKERFSLILESASTNQTSMYLCASSLTPTDTQYFGPGTRLTVL.

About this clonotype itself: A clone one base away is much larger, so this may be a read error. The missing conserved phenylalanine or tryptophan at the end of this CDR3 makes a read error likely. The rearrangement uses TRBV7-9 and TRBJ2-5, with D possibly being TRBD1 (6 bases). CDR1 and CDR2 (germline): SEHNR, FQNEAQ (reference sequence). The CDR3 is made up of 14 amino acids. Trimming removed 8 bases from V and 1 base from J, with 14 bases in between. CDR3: CASGSRTVQETQYV. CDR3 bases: TGTGCCAGCGGGTCGAGGACAGTCCAAGAGACCCAGTACGTC.

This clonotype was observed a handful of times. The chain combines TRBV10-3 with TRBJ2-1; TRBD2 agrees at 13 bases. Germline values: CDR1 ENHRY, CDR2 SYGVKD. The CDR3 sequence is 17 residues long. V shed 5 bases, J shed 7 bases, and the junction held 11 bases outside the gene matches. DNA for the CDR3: TGTGCCATCAGTTCCGGGACTAGCGGGATATTAAGGAATGAGCAGTTCTTC. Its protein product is CAISSGTSGILRNEQFF.

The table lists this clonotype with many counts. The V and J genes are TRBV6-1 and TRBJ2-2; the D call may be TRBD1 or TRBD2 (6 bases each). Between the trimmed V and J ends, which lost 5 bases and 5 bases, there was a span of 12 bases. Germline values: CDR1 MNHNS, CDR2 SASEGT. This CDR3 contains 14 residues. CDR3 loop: CASSRLGGTGELFF. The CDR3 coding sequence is TGTGCCAGCAGTCGCCTAGGGGGGACCGGGGAGCTGTTTTTT.

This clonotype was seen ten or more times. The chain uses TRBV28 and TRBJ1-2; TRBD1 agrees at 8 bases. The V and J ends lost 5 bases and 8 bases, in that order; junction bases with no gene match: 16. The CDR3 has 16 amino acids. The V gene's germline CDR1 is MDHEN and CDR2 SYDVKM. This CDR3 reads CASSLQGQVNRLGYTF. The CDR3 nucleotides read TGTGCCAGCAGTCTCCAGGGACAGGTTAATAGATTAGGCTACACCTTC.

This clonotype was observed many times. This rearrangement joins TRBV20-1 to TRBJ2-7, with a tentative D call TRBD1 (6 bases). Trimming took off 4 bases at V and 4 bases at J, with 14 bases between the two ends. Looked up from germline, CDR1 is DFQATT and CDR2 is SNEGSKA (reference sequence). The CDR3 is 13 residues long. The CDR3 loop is CSANANRAYEQYF. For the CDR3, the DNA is TGCAGTGCTAATGCTAACAGGGCTTACGAGCAGTACTTC.

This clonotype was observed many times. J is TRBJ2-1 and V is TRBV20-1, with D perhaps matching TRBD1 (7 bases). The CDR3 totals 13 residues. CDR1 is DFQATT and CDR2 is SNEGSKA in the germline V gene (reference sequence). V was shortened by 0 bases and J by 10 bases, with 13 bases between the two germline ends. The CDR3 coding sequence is TGCAGTGCTAGAGATGGAGGGGGCAGGGAGCAGTTCTTC. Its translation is CSARDGGGREQFF.

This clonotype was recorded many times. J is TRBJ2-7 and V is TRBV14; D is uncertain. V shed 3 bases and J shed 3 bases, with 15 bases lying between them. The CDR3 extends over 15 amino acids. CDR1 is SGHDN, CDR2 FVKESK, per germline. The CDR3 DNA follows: TGTGCCAGCAGCCACTATGACGGTTCCGGCTACGAGCAGTACTTC. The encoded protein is CASSHYDGSGYEQYF. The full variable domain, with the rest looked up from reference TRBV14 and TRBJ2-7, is EAGVTQFPSHSVIEKGQTVTLRCDPISGHDNLYWYRRVMGKEIKFLLHFVKESKQDESGMPNNRFLAERTGGTYSTLKVQPAELEDSGVYFCASSHYDGSGYEQYFGPGTRLTVT.

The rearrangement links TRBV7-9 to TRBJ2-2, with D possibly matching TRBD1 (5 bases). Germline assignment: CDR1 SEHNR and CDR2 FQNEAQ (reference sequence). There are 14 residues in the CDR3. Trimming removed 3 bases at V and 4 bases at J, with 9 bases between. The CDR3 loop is CASSFGRGTGELFF. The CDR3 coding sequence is TGTGCCAGCAGCTTCGGTAGGGGCACCGGGGAGCTGTTTTTT.

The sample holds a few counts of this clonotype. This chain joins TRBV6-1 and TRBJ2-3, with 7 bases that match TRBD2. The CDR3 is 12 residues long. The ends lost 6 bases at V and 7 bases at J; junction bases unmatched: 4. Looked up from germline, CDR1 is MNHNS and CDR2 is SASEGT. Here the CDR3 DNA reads TGTGCCAGCAGGGGAGGGAGGAATACGCAGTATTTT. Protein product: CASRGGRNTQYF.

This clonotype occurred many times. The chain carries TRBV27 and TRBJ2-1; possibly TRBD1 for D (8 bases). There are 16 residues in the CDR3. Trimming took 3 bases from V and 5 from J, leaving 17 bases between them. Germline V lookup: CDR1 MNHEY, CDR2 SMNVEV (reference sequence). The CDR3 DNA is TGTGCCAGCAGTTTCCTCCCCACAGGGGGGGACAATGAGCAGTTCTTC. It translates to CASSFLPTGGDNEQFF.

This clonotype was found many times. The CDR3 DNA reads as TGTGCCAGCAGCTTAGGGGGTCTGGCCACCCAGTACTTC. Protein product: CASSLGGLATQYF. V usage is TRBV11-3 and J usage is TRBJ2-5; D is ambiguous. V was clipped by 1 base and J by 8 bases, with 11 bases between them. Looked up from germline, CDR1 is SGHNT and CDR2 is YENEEA. This CDR3 has 13 amino acids.

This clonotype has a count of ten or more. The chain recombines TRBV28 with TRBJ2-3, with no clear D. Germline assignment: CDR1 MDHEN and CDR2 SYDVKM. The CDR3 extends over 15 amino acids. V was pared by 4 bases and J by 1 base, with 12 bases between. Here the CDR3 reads CASSSPSSRTDTQYF. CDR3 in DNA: TGTGCCAGCAGTTCTCCGAGTTCTCGCACAGATACGCAGTATTTT.

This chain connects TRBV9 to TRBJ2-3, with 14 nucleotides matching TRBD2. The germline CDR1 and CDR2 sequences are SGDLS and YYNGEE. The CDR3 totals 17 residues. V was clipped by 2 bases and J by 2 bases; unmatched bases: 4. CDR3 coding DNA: TGTGCCAGCAGCGTTGGGACTAGCGGGGGAAACACAGATACGCAGTATTTT. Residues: CASSVGTSGGNTDTQYF. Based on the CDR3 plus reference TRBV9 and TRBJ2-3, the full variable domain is DSGVTQTPKHLITATGQRVTLRCSPRSGDLSVYWYQQSLDQGLQFLIQYYNGEERAKGNILERFSAQQFPDLHSELNLSSLELGDSALYFCASSVGTSGGNTDTQYFGPGTRLTVL.

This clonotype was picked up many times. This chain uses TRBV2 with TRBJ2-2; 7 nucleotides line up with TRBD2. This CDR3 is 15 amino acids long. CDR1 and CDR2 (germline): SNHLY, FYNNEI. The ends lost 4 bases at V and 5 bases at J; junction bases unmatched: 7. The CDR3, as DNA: TGTGCCAGCAGTGTAGGGCCCGGGAGGACCGGGGAGCTGTTTTTT. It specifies CASSVGPGRTGELFF.

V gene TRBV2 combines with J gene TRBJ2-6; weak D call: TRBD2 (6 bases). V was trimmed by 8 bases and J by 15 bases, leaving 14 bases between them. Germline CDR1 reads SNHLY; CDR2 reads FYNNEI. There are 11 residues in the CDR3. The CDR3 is CASPGREALTF. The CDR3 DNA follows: TGTGCCAGCCCCGGCAGGGAGGCCCTGACTTTC. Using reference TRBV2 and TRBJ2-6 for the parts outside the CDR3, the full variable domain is EPEVTQTPSHQVTQMGQEVILRCVPISNHLYFYWYRQILGQKVEFLVSFYNNEISEKSEIFDDQFSVERPDGSNFTLKIRSTKLEDSAMYFCASPGREALTFGAGSRLTVL.